Presented here are 2 T cell receptor beta chains from one specimen sequenced in a study of graft-versus-host responses after intestinal transplantation (dated by TCRdb to the early 2020s). The library was produced with the immunoSEQ multiplex PCR assay. Held by TCRdb, this immuneACCESS table contains in-frame sequences only and omits some clones. Under half of the omission traces to an unresolved V gene where checked; the cause of the rest is unknown. A total of some 39,000 clones appear in this sample, 90% to 95% of them only once. The ten largest clones capture around 0.22% of the sample. What these receptors recognize is not known. Interpreted using the paper, the time point label stands for: cells obtained before transplantation from donor or recipient. The sample consisted of unstimulated CD8+ T cells sorted from spleen or lymph node cells, taken before transplant. The receptors were sampled from a human donor who was the organ donor for an intestinal transplant.

This chain connects TRBV15 to TRBJ2-7, with 7 bases matching TRBD1. The V gene's germline CDR1 is LNHNV and CDR2 YYDKDF (reference sequence). The CDR3 is 15 residues long. V trimming: 3 bases; J trimming: 0 bases; junction bases outside the gene matches: 5. The CDR3 region is CATSSPDRSSYEQYF. The DNA of the CDR3 is TGTGCCACCAGCAGCCCGGACAGGAGCTCCTACGAGCAGTACTTC.

Comment on this clone: Other DNA sequences of this sample code for an identical CDR3. The V gene is TRBV9, the J gene TRBJ2-7; 7 nucleotides align to TRBD1. V trimming: 8 bases; J trimming: 3 bases; junction bases outside the gene matches: 5. Germline V gene lookup returns CDR1 SGDLS and CDR2 YYNGEE. This CDR3 comprises 12 residues. The CDR3 sequence is CASSPGGYEQYF. CDR3 nucleotides: TGTGCCAGTAGCCCAGGGGGCTACGAGCAGTACTTC. Full variable domain (missing parts from reference TRBV9 and TRBJ2-7): DSGVTQTPKHLITATGQRVTLRCSPRSGDLSVYWYQQSLDQGLQFLIQYYNGEERAKGNILERFSAQQFPDLHSELNLSSLELGDSALYFCASSPGGYEQYFGPGTRLTVT.